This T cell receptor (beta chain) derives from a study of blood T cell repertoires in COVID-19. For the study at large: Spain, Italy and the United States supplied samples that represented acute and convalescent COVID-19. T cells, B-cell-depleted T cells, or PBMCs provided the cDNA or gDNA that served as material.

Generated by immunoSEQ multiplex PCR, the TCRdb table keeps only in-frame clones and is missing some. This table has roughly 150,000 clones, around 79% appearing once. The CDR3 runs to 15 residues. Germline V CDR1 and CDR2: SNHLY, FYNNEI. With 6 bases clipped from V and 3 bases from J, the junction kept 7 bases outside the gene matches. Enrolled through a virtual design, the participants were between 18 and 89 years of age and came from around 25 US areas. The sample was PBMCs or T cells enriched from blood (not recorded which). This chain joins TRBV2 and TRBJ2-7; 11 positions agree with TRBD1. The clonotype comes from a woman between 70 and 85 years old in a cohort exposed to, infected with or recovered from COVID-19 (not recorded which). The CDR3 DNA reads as TGTGCCAGCAGGCCACTCGGGACAGGGGGCTACGAGCAGTACTTC. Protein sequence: CASRPLGTGGYEQYF.